These 11 T cell receptor beta chains were all obtained from the same sample, sequenced in a study of shared clonotypes between healthy human individuals. The data were produced by immunoSEQ multiplex PCR, yet TCRdb's version contains in-frame clones alone and is incomplete. This sample has about 2 million clones, with roughly 96% found just once. Sequenced input: naive CD4+ T cells sorted from blood. As for subset: CD45RA+ positively selected. These receptors all stem from a man between 18 and 29 years old in good health.

This clone showed up just a few times. This chain joins TRBV25-1 and TRBJ1-6, with D unresolved. CDR3 length: 14 amino acids. Germline V gene data show CDR1 as MGHDK and CDR2 as SYGVNS. Between the trimmed V and J ends, which lost 7 bases and 7 bases, there was a span of 14 bases. CDR3: CASTSMTDNSPLHF. CDR3 DNA: TGTGCCAGCACGTCGATGACGGACAATTCACCCCTCCACTTT.

The chain carries TRBV5-8 and TRBJ2-3, with 8 bases that match TRBD1. This CDR3 has 15 amino acids. CDR1 SGHTS and CDR2 YDEGEE come from the germline V gene. J was trimmed by 0 bases and V by 4 bases; bases with no gene match: 4. This CDR3 is CASSPTGGSTDTQYF. In DNA form, the CDR3 reads TGTGCCAGCAGCCCTACAGGGGGGAGCACAGATACGCAGTATTTT.

A word on this clone: Distinct nucleotide sequences in the sample also encode this CDR3. The rearrangement uses TRBV6-1 and TRBJ1-2; TRBD1 matches 7 bases. The CDR3 is made up of 12 amino acids. The ends lost 3 bases at V and 5 bases at J; junction bases unmatched: 0. Germline V gives CDR1 MNHNS, CDR2 SASEGT. In DNA, the CDR3 is TGTGCCAGCAGTGAGACAGGGTATGGCTACACCTTC. Protein: CASSETGYGYTF.

The genes are TRBV28 and TRBJ1-5, with D maybe TRBD1 (6 bases). Germline loops: CDR1 MDHEN, CDR2 SYDVKM. The V end was cut by 6 bases, the J end by 6 bases, with 21 bases between. This CDR3 has 16 amino acids. CDR3 amino acids: CASSVTGFAIGQPQHF. The CDR3 DNA reads as TGTGCCAGCAGCGTCACAGGGTTTGCCATCGGTCAGCCCCAGCATTTT.

V usage is TRBV12-1 and J usage is TRBJ2-6; the DNA was not used to check the table's D call, TRBD1. TRBV12-1 is reported as a pseudogene. This CDR3 comprises 18 residues. CDR3 nucleotides: TGTGCCAGCAGCTCGAAGGACAGGGGGCTGTCTGGGGCCAACGTCCTGACTTTC. Translated: CASSSKDRGLSGANVLTF.

V and J are TRBV18 and TRBJ2-7; TRBD1 might be the D (6 bases). Germline loops: CDR1 KGHSH, CDR2 LQKENI. V lost 3 bases and J 5 bases, leaving 17 bases between the germline ends. CDR3 length: 15 amino acids. The CDR3 region is CASSPGTTSVHEQYF. CDR3 nucleotide sequence: TGTGCCAGCTCACCTGGGACAACCAGCGTCCACGAGCAGTACTTC.

Regarding this clone: This sample includes further DNA sequences coding for the same CDR3. J is TRBJ2-5 and V is TRBV7-9, with 10 bases identical to TRBD1. In germline, CDR1 is SEHNR, CDR2 FQNEAQ (reference sequence). The CDR3 covers 14 residues. The trim removed 3 bases at V and 4 bases at J, leaving 2 bases unmatched. The CDR3 region is CASSFRTGGETQYF. CDR3 in DNA: TGTGCCAGCAGCTTTCGGACAGGGGGAGAGACCCAGTACTTC.

Note on this clone: Other DNA sequences in the sample encode the same CDR3. V and J are TRBV5-1 and TRBJ2-2; D perhaps matches TRBD1 (6 bases). The CDR3 has 15 amino acids. Trimming cost V 0 bases and J 5 bases, with 11 bases left between them. Per the germline V gene, CDR1 is SGHRS and CDR2 is YFSETQ. The CDR3, as DNA: TGCGCCAGCAGCTTGGGACAGGTTGGAACCGGGGAGCTGTTTTTT. Protein: CASSLGQVGTGELFF.

Only one count was recorded for this clone. DNA of the CDR3: TGTGCCACCAGAGCCGCGCAGGGTGTCTTCGCTGGCTACACCTTC. The encoded protein is CATRAAQGVFAGYTF. The J gene is TRBJ1-2, the V gene TRBV15, with D perhaps matching TRBD1 (5 bases). The germline V gene encodes CDR1 LNHNV and CDR2 YYDKDF (reference sequence). The CDR3 is 15 amino acids. V was trimmed by 6 bases and J by 7 bases, leaving 21 bases between them.

V is TRBV4-3 and J is TRBJ1-4; D not certain. V gave up 4 bases and J gave up 0 bases, with 12 bases separating them. From germline, CDR1 is LGHNA and CDR2 YSLEER. The CDR3 totals 16 residues. The CDR3: CASSLLGRSTNEKLFF. In DNA, the CDR3 is TGCGCCAGCAGCCTCCTTGGACGGTCAACTAATGAAAAACTGTTTTTT.

The rearrangement uses TRBV19 and TRBJ2-6, with D unresolved. Per the germline V gene, CDR1 is LNHDA and CDR2 is SQIVND (reference sequence). The CDR3 sequence is 16 residues long. Trimming left V 7 bases short and J 0 bases short, with 13 bases between. The CDR3 region has the DNA TGTGCCAGTAACCTGACACCCAACTCTGGGGCCAACGTCCTGACTTTC. It encodes CASNLTPNSGANVLTF.